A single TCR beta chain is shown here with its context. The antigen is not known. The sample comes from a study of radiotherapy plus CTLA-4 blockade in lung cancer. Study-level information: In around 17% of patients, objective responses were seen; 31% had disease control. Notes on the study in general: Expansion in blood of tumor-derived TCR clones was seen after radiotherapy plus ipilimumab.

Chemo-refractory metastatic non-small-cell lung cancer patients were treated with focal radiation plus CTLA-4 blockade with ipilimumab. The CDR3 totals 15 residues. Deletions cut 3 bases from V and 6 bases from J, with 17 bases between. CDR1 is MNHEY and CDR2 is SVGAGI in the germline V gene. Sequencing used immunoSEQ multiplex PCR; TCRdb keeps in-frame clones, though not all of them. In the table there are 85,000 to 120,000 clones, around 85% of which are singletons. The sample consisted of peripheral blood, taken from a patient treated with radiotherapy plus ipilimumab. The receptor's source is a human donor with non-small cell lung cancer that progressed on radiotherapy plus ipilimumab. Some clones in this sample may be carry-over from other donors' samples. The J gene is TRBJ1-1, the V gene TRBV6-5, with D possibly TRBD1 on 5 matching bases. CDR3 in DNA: TGTGCCAGCAGTTATTGGCCAGGGAGAAACGCTGAAGCTTTCTTT. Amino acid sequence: CASSYWPGRNAEAFF.